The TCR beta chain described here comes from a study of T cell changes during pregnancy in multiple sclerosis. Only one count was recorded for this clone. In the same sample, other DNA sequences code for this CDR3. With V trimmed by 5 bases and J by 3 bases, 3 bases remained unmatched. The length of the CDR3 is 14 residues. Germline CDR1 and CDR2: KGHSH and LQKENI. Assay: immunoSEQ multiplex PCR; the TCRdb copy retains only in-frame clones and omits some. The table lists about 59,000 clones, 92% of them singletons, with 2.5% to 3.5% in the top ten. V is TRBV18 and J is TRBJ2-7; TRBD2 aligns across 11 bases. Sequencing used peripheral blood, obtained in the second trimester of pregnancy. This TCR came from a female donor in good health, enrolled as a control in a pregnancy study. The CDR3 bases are TGTGCCAGCTCAACGGGGACTAGCGGCTACGAGCAGTACTTC. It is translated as CASSTGTSGYEQYF.